Each of the 27 T cell receptor beta chains below was sequenced from the same sample in a study of T cells in Graves' hyperthyroidism and ophthalmopathy. There were TCR beta CDR3 regions amplified from RNA transcripts. TCR CDR3 regions were first amplified by RT-PCR with HTBI primers. Via MiXCR, TCRdb re-called the multiplex PCR reads, giving one row per CDR3 protein. The table includes 300,000 to 450,000 distinct CDR3 sequences, 14% detected once. Sequences were obtained from blood. The receptor set was obtained from a woman aged 55-69 years with Graves' hyperthyroidism.

This sequence joins TRBV6-1 and TRBJ2-3; the D is unclear. The length of the CDR3 is 15 residues. Trimming cost V 0 bases and J 4 bases, with 11 bases left between them. Germline values: CDR1 MNHNS, CDR2 SASEGT. This chain's CDR3 is CASSEAQPGADTQYF. The CDR3 nucleotides read TGTGCCAGCAGTGAAGCCCAGCCTGGGGCAGATACGCAGTATTTT.

This clonotype was observed at least ten times. This chain uses TRBV5-1 with TRBJ2-3; D call uncertain. CDR3 length: 15 amino acids. V lost 3 bases to trimming and J lost 2 bases, with 13 bases between them. CDR1 is SGHRS, CDR2 YFSETQ, per germline. The CDR3 sequence is CASSSDRPDTDTQYF. CDR3 nucleotides: TGCGCCAGCAGCTCGGACCGGCCGGACACAGATACGCAGTATTTT.

This clonotype was counted ten times or more. The chain combines TRBV7-9 with TRBJ2-7; 8 positions agree with TRBD1. CDR3 length equals 14 residues. CDR1 and CDR2 (germline): SEHNR, FQNEAQ (reference sequence). V lost 4 bases and J lost 6; bases outside the gene matches: 8. The CDR3: CASSSPLDRVEQYF. The CDR3 coding sequence is TGTGCCAGCAGCTCCCCGCTGGACAGGGTCGAGCAGTACTTC.

About this clonotype itself: A read error may produce the germline difference seen at one junction end. The rearrangement links TRBV24-1 to TRBJ2-2; tentative D call: TRBD2 (8 bases). The CDR3 consists of 13 residues. Germline V gene data show CDR1 as KGHDR and CDR2 as SFDVKD. CDR3 sequence (DNA): TGTGCCGCGGGGGGACAGAACACCAGGGAGCTGTTTTTT. Protein: CAAGGQNTRELFF.

Worth noting for this clonotype: This may come from a read error, since a much larger clone is one base off. The chain recombines TRBV5-1 with TRBJ2-1; 14 bases fit TRBD2. Losses at the gene ends were 2 bases for V and 12 bases for J; bases not matched to a gene: 4. The CDR3 covers 14 residues. Looked up from germline, CDR1 is SGHRS and CDR2 is YFSETQ. The CDR3 nucleotides are TGCGCCAGCAGCTTCGGGACTAGCGGGGGTGGGCAGTTCTTC. As protein: CASSFGTSGGGQFF. Supplemented by reference TRBV5-1 and TRBJ2-1, the full variable domain reads KAGVTQTPRYLIKTRGQQVTLSCSPISGHRSVSWYQQTPGQGLQFLFEYFSETQRNKGNFPGRFSGRQFSNSRSEMNVSTLELGDSALYLCASSFGTSGGGQFFGPGTRLTVL.

A few counts support this clonotype. This chain joins TRBV19 and TRBJ1-5, with D unclear. Germline V gene sequence: CDR1 LNHDA, CDR2 SQIVND (reference sequence). The CDR3 has 14 amino acids. V lost 2 bases, J lost 0 bases, and 5 bases lay in between. CDR3 sequence reads: CASSIPLSNQPQHF. CDR3 in DNA: TGTGCCAGTAGTATACCACTTAGCAATCAGCCCCAGCATTTT.

Ten or more counts support this clonotype. V usage is TRBV20-1 and J usage is TRBJ2-3; D is ambiguous. Trimming removed 0 bases at V and 1 base at J, with 5 bases between. The germline V gene has CDR1 DFQATT and CDR2 SNEGSKA (reference sequence). The CDR3 contains 13 residues. CDR3 nucleotides: TGCAGTGCTAGAGATACCGGCACAGATACGCAGTATTTT. Translated: CSARDTGTDTQYF.

The J gene is TRBJ2-7, the V gene TRBV5-1; no firm D call. Germline loops: CDR1 SGHRS, CDR2 YFSETQ. There are 15 residues in the CDR3. V lost 0 bases and J lost 3, with 13 bases in between. The CDR3 loop reads CASSLAKNRYYEQYF. The CDR3 region has the DNA TGCGCCAGCAGCTTGGCCAAAAACAGATACTACGAGCAGTACTTC. Variable domain in full (rest from reference TRBV5-1 and TRBJ2-7): KAGVTQTPRYLIKTRGQQVTLSCSPISGHRSVSWYQQTPGQGLQFLFEYFSETQRNKGNFPGRFSGRQFSNSRSEMNVSTLELGDSALYLCASSLAKNRYYEQYFGPGTRLTVT.

This clonotype has ten or more counts. The chain carries TRBV10-3 and TRBJ2-5, with TRBD1 identical over 8 bases. Germline V gene lookup returns CDR1 ENHRY and CDR2 SYGVKD. V shed 10 bases and J 3 bases; nucleotides not matched to a gene: 10. This CDR3 spans 14 amino acids. This CDR3 is CATRGQGGEETQYF. The CDR3 DNA reads as TGTGCCACCAGAGGACAGGGCGGCGAAGAGACCCAGTACTTC.

This rearrangement joins TRBV2 to TRBJ1-4; 7 nucleotides line up with TRBD1. Germline lookup yields CDR1 SNHLY and CDR2 FYNNEI. J gave up 10 bases and V 8 bases, and 13 bases lay outside the gene matches. This CDR3 has 14 residues. The CDR3 spells CASCPRDSLGKLFF. The CDR3 nucleotides are TGTGCCAGCTGCCCCCGGGACAGTTTAGGAAAACTGTTTTTT.

The V call is TRBV10-1, the J call TRBJ2-5, with D tentatively TRBD1 (6 bases). V was pared by 4 bases and J by 5 bases, with 11 bases between. The CDR3 sequence is 13 residues long. Germline assignment: CDR1 WNHNN and CDR2 SYGVQD (reference sequence). CDR3 amino acids: CASSAGDAETQYF. CDR3 nucleotide sequence: TGCGCCAGCAGTGCAGGGGATGCGGAGACCCAGTACTTC.

Many counts were recorded for this clonotype. The V call is TRBV7-9, the J call TRBJ2-1; 11 nucleotides align to TRBD2. The germline V gene has CDR1 SEHNR and CDR2 FQNEAQ (reference sequence). The V and J ends lost 5 bases and 4 bases, in that order; junction bases with no gene match: 4. The CDR3 is made up of 15 amino acids. CDR3 protein: CASSQTSGAYNEQFF. The DNA of the CDR3 is TGTGCCAGCAGCCAGACTAGCGGGGCGTACAATGAGCAGTTCTTC.

This clonotype came up many times. This chain links TRBV6-1 with TRBJ1-1; a possible D gene is TRBD1 (6 bases). The CDR3 runs 14 residues. Per germline, CDR1 MNHNS and CDR2 SASEGT. V was pared by 6 bases and J by 5 bases, with 16 bases between. CDR3 coding DNA: TGTGCCAGCAGGTCTACAGGGCCGGGAACTGAAGCTTTCTTT. Residues: CASRSTGPGTEAFF.

In its sample, this clonotype was seen a few times. V usage is TRBV20-1 and J usage is TRBJ2-4; 13 bases agree with TRBD2. CDR3 size: 19 residues. V lost 8 bases, J lost 0 bases, and 16 bases stayed unmatched. Looked up from germline, CDR1 is DFQATT and CDR2 is SNEGSKA (reference sequence). CDR3 region: CSYPGLAGSEGLAKNIQYF. The CDR3 DNA reads TGCAGTTACCCGGGACTAGCGGGATCAGAGGGCCTAGCCAAAAACATTCAGTACTTC.

This clonotype was seen many times. The CDR3 region is CASSLSGRAREQYF. The CDR3 DNA reads TGTGCCAGCAGTCTAAGCGGGAGGGCCCGCGAGCAGTACTTC. This chain uses TRBV27 with TRBJ2-7, with TRBD2 matching over 10 bases. The CDR3 consists of 14 residues. J gave up 6 bases and V 5 bases, and 7 bases lay outside the gene matches. Germline assignment: CDR1 MNHEY and CDR2 SMNVEV (reference sequence).

The gene calls are TRBV28 and TRBJ1-4; D is unresolved. The CDR3 spans 11 residues. The V end was cut by 8 bases, the J end by 7 bases, with 8 bases between. The germline CDR1 and CDR2 sequences are MDHEN and SYDVKM. For the CDR3, the DNA is TGTGCCAGCCTCGCTAGTGAAAAACTGTTTTTT. Protein sequence: CASLASEKLFF. The full variable domain, rest sourced from reference TRBV28 and TRBJ1-4, is DVKVTQSSRYLVKRTGEKVFLECVQDMDHENMFWYRQDPGLGLRLIYFSYDVKMKEKGDIPEGYSVSREKKERFSLILESASTNQTSMYLCASLASEKLFFGSGTQLSVL.

There are many counts of this clonotype. The chain has TRBV12-3 or TRBV12-4 and TRBJ1-3, with 12 bases lining up with TRBD1. The CDR3 sequence is 18 residues long. J was trimmed by 2 bases and V by 6 bases; bases with no gene match: 11. The CDR3 nucleotides read TGTGCCAGCAGAACCACGACGGGACAGGGGGCGACTGGAAACACCATATATTTT. As protein: CASRTTTGQGATGNTIYF.

In this sample, this clonotype turned up many times. V usage is TRBV29-1 and J usage is TRBJ1-2, with a weak D call TRBD1 (5 bases). The CDR3 totals 14 residues. Germline CDR1 is SQVTM and CDR2 is ANQGSEA. Trimming pared 2 bases from V and 0 bases from J, leaving 10 bases between. The CDR3 spells CSVERGSTNYGYTF. CDR3 DNA sequence: TGCAGCGTTGAACGGGGCAGCACTAACTATGGCTACACCTTC.

This clonotype appeared a few times. The rearrangement uses TRBV10-3 and TRBJ2-1, with TRBD2 as a possible D gene (6 bases). Germline CDR1 is ENHRY and CDR2 is SYGVKD. The CDR3 covers 13 residues. The V gene lost 6 bases and the J gene lost 5 bases, with 11 bases spanning the gap. Here the CDR3 reads CAIREGLNNEQFF. The CDR3 region has the DNA TGTGCCATCAGGGAGGGACTTAACAATGAGCAGTTCTTC.

As to this clonotype: One end of the junction does not line up with germline, which may come from a read error. The chain links TRBV10-3 to TRBJ2-2; 7 bases line up with TRBD2. Germline V gene data show CDR1 as ENHRY and CDR2 as SYGVKD. The CDR3 runs 18 residues. The CDR3 coding sequence is TGTGCCATCATGGCGGGAGTAGCTATGGAATGGCGCACCGGAGAGCTGTTTTTT. Protein: CAIMAGVAMEWRTGELFF.

This clonotype has ten or more counts. This chain joins TRBV18 and TRBJ2-7, with D possibly being TRBD1 or TRBD2 (5 bases each). The CDR3 contains 15 residues. Germline loops: CDR1 KGHSH, CDR2 LQKENI. Trimming shortened V by 0 bases and J by 6 bases, and 15 bases separated the two germline ends. Written as DNA, the CDR3 is TGTGCCAGCTCACCACCGGGGACCCGGTACGGCGAGCAGTACTTC. Residues: CASSPPGTRYGEQYF.

The rearrangement joins TRBV6-1 to TRBJ2-1; D may be TRBD1 or TRBD2 (7 bases each). Germline assignment: CDR1 MNHNS and CDR2 SASEGT. The length of the CDR3 is 17 residues. The V end lost 6 bases, the J end lost 9 bases, and 27 bases lay between the germline ends. CDR3 in DNA: TGTGCCAGCAGGCCAGGGGGTTGGGGGAGGGGGGATGGTGAGCAGTTCTTC. It specifies CASRPGGWGRGDGEQFF.

The rearrangement joins TRBV20-1 to TRBJ1-4; D is uncertain. The CDR3 loop spans 12 amino acids. CDR1 and CDR2 from the germline V gene are DFQATT and SNEGSKA (reference sequence). The V and J ends lost 1 base and 8 bases respectively, with 8 bases between them. The CDR3 loop is CSARGPKEKLFF. CDR3 nucleotide sequence: TGCAGTGCTAGAGGCCCAAAGGAAAAACTGTTTTTT.

This clonotype was recorded at least ten times. V usage is TRBV5-5 and J usage is TRBJ2-1; D unclear. The CDR3 spans 12 residues. V lost 1 base and J 10 bases, leaving 9 bases between the germline ends. Germline V lookup: CDR1 SGHKS, CDR2 YYEKEE (reference sequence). The CDR3 DNA reads TGTGCCAGCAGCTTGTATATTGGGGAGCAGTTCTTC. This sequence encodes CASSLYIGEQFF.

This clonotype showed up many times. V usage is TRBV3-1 and J usage is TRBJ1-1; 10 nucleotides line up with TRBD1. CDR3 length: 14 residues. The V gene's germline CDR1 is LGHDT and CDR2 YNNKEL (reference sequence). With 4 bases clipped from V and 4 bases from J, the junction kept 3 bases outside the gene matches. CDR3 nucleotide sequence: TGTGCCAGCAGCCCCGGGACAGGGGCCACTGAAGCTTTCTTT. It encodes CASSPGTGATEAFF.

J is TRBJ2-2 and V is TRBV5-1, with 9 bases lining up with TRBD2. This CDR3 has 16 amino acids. Germline V gene data show CDR1 as SGHRS and CDR2 as YFSETQ. V lost 6 bases, J lost 2 bases, and 8 bases stayed unmatched. The CDR3 nucleotides are TGCGCCAGCACCTTCTCTAGCGGGATCAACACCGGGGAGCTGTTTTTT. Amino acids: CASTFSSGINTGELFF.

At least ten counts were recorded for this clonotype. V gene TRBV5-1 combines with J gene TRBJ2-7, with a possible D match to TRBD1 (6 bases). Looked up from germline, CDR1 is SGHRS and CDR2 is YFSETQ. The V gene lost 4 bases and the J gene lost 6 bases, with 17 bases spanning the gap. The CDR3 has 14 residues. Here the CDR3 reads CASSPYGTPGEQYF. The CDR3 bases are TGCGCCAGCAGCCCCTACGGGACACCGGGCGAGCAGTACTTC.